The present TCR beta chain was sequenced within a study of T cells in localized non-small cell lung cancer. Study-wide results and caveats: Prolonged overall survival went with higher T cell density in the blood. Among the tissues sampled, uninvolved adjacent lung had the highest T cell clonality, above tumor. Turning up in adjacent lung were a median 57 of the top 100 tumor clones. One tumor region alone was sequenced, and heterogeneity therefore remains possible.

TCRdb's copy holds only in-frame clones and misses some; the assay was immunoSEQ multiplex PCR. The top ten clones hold 15% to 20% of a sample with 65,000 to 95,000 clones, around three quarters of them seen once. CDR1 and CDR2 (germline): SGHRS, YFSETQ. After removal of 4 bases from V and 8 bases from J, the junction contained 7 bases not matched to a gene. CDR3 length equals 16 residues. Regarding this clone: Its cognate antigen is unknown.

This sequence joins TRBV5-1 and TRBJ2-1, with 15 bases lining up with TRBD2. This TCR derives from a man aged 35 to 70 with stage II squamous cell lung carcinoma. Sequencing used PBMCs, obtained before any cancer treatment. CDR3: CASSMGLAGGRDEQFF. The CDR3 DNA reads TGCGCCAGCAGCATGGGACTAGCGGGAGGTAGGGATGAGCAGTTCTTC.